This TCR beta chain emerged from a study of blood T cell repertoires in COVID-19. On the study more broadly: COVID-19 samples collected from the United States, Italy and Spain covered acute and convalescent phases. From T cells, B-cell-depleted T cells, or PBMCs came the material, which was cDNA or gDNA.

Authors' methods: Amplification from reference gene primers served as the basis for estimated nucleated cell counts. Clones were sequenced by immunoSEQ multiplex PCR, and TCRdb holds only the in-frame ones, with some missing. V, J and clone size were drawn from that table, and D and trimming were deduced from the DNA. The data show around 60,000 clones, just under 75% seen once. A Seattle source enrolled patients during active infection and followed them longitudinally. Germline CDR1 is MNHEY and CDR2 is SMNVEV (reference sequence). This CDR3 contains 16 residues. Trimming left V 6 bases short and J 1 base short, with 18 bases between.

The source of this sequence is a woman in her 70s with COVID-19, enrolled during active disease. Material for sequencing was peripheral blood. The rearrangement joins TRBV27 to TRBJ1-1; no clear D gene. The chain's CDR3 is CASRLSSGIENTEAFF. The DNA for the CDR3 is TGTGCCAGCAGACTCTCCTCCGGGATCGAGAACACTGAAGCTTTCTTT.